One T cell receptor (beta chain) is described in this entry. TCRdb's table, derived via immunoSEQ multiplex PCR, lists solely in-frame clones and lacks some. The table includes fewer than 350,000 clones, more than 75% detected once. This record comes from a study of blood T cell repertoires in COVID-19. Study details: The origin of the acute and convalescent COVID-19 samples was the United States, Italy and Spain. T cells, B-cell-depleted T cells, or PBMCs provided the cDNA or gDNA that served as material.

The CDR3 is 13 amino acids. In germline, CDR1 is SEHNR, CDR2 FQNEAQ (reference sequence). V gave up 5 bases and J gave up 5 bases, with 12 bases separating them. Sequencing input: peripheral blood. The sequence was collected from a woman aged 30 to 39 who had recovered from COVID-19. The V gene is TRBV7-9, the J gene TRBJ2-5; D is ambiguous. The chain's CDR3 is CASSPVPHETQYF. DNA for the CDR3: TGTGCCAGCAGCCCAGTTCCGCACGAGACCCAGTACTTC.